This entry lists 17 T cell receptor beta chains sequenced from one sample in a study of blood T cell repertoires in COVID-19. Clones were sequenced by immunoSEQ multiplex PCR, and TCRdb holds only the in-frame ones, with some missing. The table lists 81,000 or so clones, around 92% of them singletons. Sequencing was done on a sample of peripheral blood. These receptors all stem from a woman aged 60-75 years with active COVID-19.

This clone was detected once. The chain recombines TRBV19 with TRBJ1-5, with D possibly TRBD1 on 5 matching bases. V lost 3 bases and J lost 4, with 10 bases in between. The germline gives CDR1 LNHDA, CDR2 SQIVND (reference sequence). The CDR3 sequence is 14 residues long. CDR3 region: CASSMWGTNQPQHF. In DNA form, the CDR3 reads TGTGCCAGTAGTATGTGGGGCACGAATCAGCCCCAGCATTTT.

The chain joins TRBV7-8 to TRBJ1-4, with D uncertain. Trimming shortened V by 4 bases and J by 8 bases, and 17 bases separated the two germline ends. Germline values: CDR1 SGHVS, CDR2 FQNEAQ. The CDR3 runs 15 residues. The DNA for the CDR3 is TGTGCCAGCAGCTCTCCGCGGGGTCGAGTGGAAAAACTGTTTTTT. Translation gives CASSSPRGRVEKLFF.

The gene calls are TRBV28 and TRBJ1-6; the D gene is possibly TRBD1 (6 bases). The CDR3 runs to 13 residues. Germline V gene sequence: CDR1 MDHEN, CDR2 SYDVKM. V lost 6 bases and J 9 bases, leaving 12 bases between the germline ends. CDR3 bases: TGTGCCAGCAGCAAGAGGGGGGGTTCACCCCTCCACTTT. Translation: CASSKRGGSPLHF. Variable domain in full (rest from reference TRBV28 and TRBJ1-6): DVKVTQSSRYLVKRTGEKVFLECVQDMDHENMFWYRQDPGLGLRLIYFSYDVKMKEKGDIPEGYSVSREKKERFSLILESASTNQTSMYLCASSKRGGSPLHFGNGTRLTVT.

This clone came up a few times. The chain recombines TRBV9 with TRBJ1-3; TRBD1 matches at 10 bases. The germline CDR1 and CDR2 sequences are SGDLS and YYNGEE. J gave up 4 bases and V 4 bases, and 8 bases lay outside the gene matches. This CDR3 contains 16 residues. The CDR3 DNA follows: TGTGCCAGCAGCACCCGACAGGGGGCGCGGGGAAACACCATATATTTT. Translating it yields CASSTRQGARGNTIYF.

The chain joins TRBV12-3 or TRBV12-4 to TRBJ1-5, with 7 nucleotides matching TRBD1. The CDR3 sequence is 13 residues long. The V gene end was trimmed by 6 bases and the J gene end by 6 bases; junction bases not matched to a gene: 5. CDR3 loop: CASSLTGSQPQHF. The CDR3 nucleotides are TGTGCCAGCAGCCTGACAGGGTCTCAGCCCCAGCATTTT.

This chain uses TRBV6-6 with TRBJ1-6; 8 bases line up with TRBD1. Germline assignment: CDR1 MNHNY and CDR2 SVGAGI (reference sequence). CDR3 length equals 15 residues. J was trimmed by 4 bases and V by 5 bases; bases with no gene match: 4. DNA of the CDR3: TGTGCCAGCAGTACCCAGGGGGCTTATAATTCACCCCTCCACTTT. It specifies CASSTQGAYNSPLHF.

This clone is a singleton in its sample. The V gene is TRBV6-2 or TRBV6-3, the J gene TRBJ2-1; TRBD2 matches at 12 bases. The germline V gene has CDR1 MNHEY and CDR2 SVGEGT. Trimming cost V 0 bases and J 9 bases; bases outside gene matches: 9. This CDR3 has 17 amino acids. This CDR3 reads CASSYSIGLAGGTEQFF. CDR3 coding DNA: TGTGCCAGCAGTTACTCGATCGGGCTAGCGGGGGGGACTGAGCAGTTCTTC.

CDR3 in DNA: TGCAGTGCCCATGGAACGGGTGAGCAGTTCTTC. The encoded protein is CSAHGTGEQFF. J is TRBJ2-1 and V is TRBV20-1; no clear D gene. Per the germline V gene, CDR1 is DFQATT and CDR2 is SNEGSKA (reference sequence). V gave up 6 bases and J gave up 9 bases, with 12 bases separating them. The CDR3 loop spans 11 amino acids.

The chain combines TRBV7-9 with TRBJ1-2; D is undetermined. The V gene's germline CDR1 is SEHNR and CDR2 FQNEAQ (reference sequence). Trimming removed 1 base at V and 0 bases at J, with 3 bases between. CDR3 length: 13 amino acids. The DNA of the CDR3 is TGTGCCAGCAGCTTAGGAGCTAACTATGGCTACACCTTC. Its protein is CASSLGANYGYTF.

V gene TRBV10-3 combines with J gene TRBJ2-7; maybe TRBD2 (6 bases). The CDR3 consists of 16 residues. V shed 2 bases and J shed 3 bases, with 17 bases lying between them. The germline CDR1 and CDR2 sequences are ENHRY and SYGVKD. The CDR3 coding sequence is TGTGCCATCAGTGAGATCGGGGGTAGCGGTTTCTACGAGCAGTACTTC. It translates to CAISEIGGSGFYEQYF.

The V and J genes are TRBV5-1 and TRBJ2-7; TRBD1 agrees at 7 bases. Germline CDR1 and CDR2: SGHRS and YFSETQ. The CDR3 extends over 14 amino acids. V lost 4 bases, J lost 3 bases, and 7 bases stayed unmatched. The CDR3, as DNA: TGCGCCAGCAGCCACGGACAGGAAAGCTACGAGCAGTACTTC. Translated, it gives CASSHGQESYEQYF.

The chain carries TRBV6-5 and TRBJ2-1; D is uncertain. The V and J ends lost 3 bases and 8 bases respectively, with 17 bases between them. This CDR3 has 15 amino acids. Germline V lookup: CDR1 MNHEY, CDR2 SVGAGI. CDR3 DNA: TGTGCCAGCAGTTATGCCCCCGCAGTCTTGGATGAGCAGTTCTTC. Translated, it gives CASSYAPAVLDEQFF.

V is TRBV3-1 (or the pseudogene TRBV3-2) and J is TRBJ1-4; TRBD1 matches at 9 bases. CDR3 length: 15 residues. The germline CDR1 and CDR2 sequences are LGHDT and YNNKEL (reference sequence). J gave up 7 bases and V 4 bases, and 7 bases lay outside the gene matches. The CDR3: CASSRTGQGGEKLFF. CDR3 sequence (DNA): TGTGCCAGCAGCCGAACGGGACAGGGCGGTGAAAAACTGTTTTTT.

The chain employs TRBV27 and TRBJ2-3; TRBD2 might be the D (6 bases). V was trimmed by 4 bases and J by 1 base, leaving 15 bases between them. CDR1 and CDR2 from the germline V gene are MNHEY and SMNVEV (reference sequence). The CDR3 has 16 amino acids. The CDR3 loop is CASSSVTRPGTDTQYF. In nucleotides, the CDR3 is TGTGCCAGCAGTTCTGTGACTAGACCTGGCACAGATACGCAGTATTTT.

The CDR3 DNA reads as TGTGCCAGCAGCTTACGAGGGGAGGGCAACGAGCAGTACTTC. It translates to CASSLRGEGNEQYF. The rearrangement uses TRBV7-2 and TRBJ2-7; the match to TRBD2 covers 7 bases. CDR1 and CDR2 (germline): SGHTA, FQGNSA. The J segment lost 5 bases and the V segment lost 2 bases, leaving 6 bases of the junction unmatched. The CDR3 is 14 residues long.

The CDR3, as DNA: TGTGCCAGCTCACCAGGGAAGCGAGGGAGGTCAGATACGCAGTATTTT. Protein sequence: CASSPGKRGRSDTQYF. The V call is TRBV18, the J call TRBJ2-3; TRBD2 is a possible D gene (6 bases). Trimming shortened V by 2 bases and J by 4 bases, and 16 bases separated the two germline ends. This CDR3 has 16 amino acids. The germline gives CDR1 KGHSH, CDR2 LQKENI.

The CDR3 region has the DNA TGTGCCAGCAGTCCCCGGGACAGGGCCTCACCCCTCCACTTT. It yields the protein CASSPRDRASPLHF. V gene TRBV6-2 or TRBV6-3 combines with J gene TRBJ1-6, with 9 bases identical to TRBD1. In germline, CDR1 is MNHEY, CDR2 SVGEGT. V gave up 5 bases and J gave up 10 bases; unmatched junction bases: 6. The CDR3 has 14 residues.